What follows are 8 T cell receptor beta chains derived from one specimen sequenced in a study of T cell repertoires in cytomegalovirus infection. The antigens for these receptors are not known. MiXCR, applied by TCRdb to the reads, yields one record per CDR3 protein. The data show tens of thousands of distinct CDR3 sequences, around 28% seen once. Here the sequenced sample was CD8+ T cells from cultured PBMCs, taken from culture after CMV antigen stimulation. Receptors originate from a human donor in good health (CMV status not recorded). Some clones in this sample may be carry-over from other donors' samples.

This clonotype has only a few counts. The rearrangement joins TRBV4-3 to TRBJ2-7; D possibly matches TRBD1 or TRBD2 (5 bases each). Looked up from germline, CDR1 is LGHNA and CDR2 is YSLEER. This CDR3 contains 14 residues. V dropped 2 bases and J dropped 2 bases, with 10 bases sitting between them. In nucleotides, the CDR3 is TGCGCCAGCAGCCAATGGGACGGAACCTACGAGCAGTACTTC. The encoded protein is CASSQWDGTYEQYF.

This clonotype appeared many times. The chain recombines TRBV7-6 with TRBJ2-1; D perhaps matches TRBD1 (6 bases). V lost 2 bases to trimming and J lost 7 bases, with 6 bases between them. CDR3 length: 12 residues. Germline V CDR1 and CDR2: SGHVS, FNYEAQ. The CDR3 here is CASSLQGNEQFF. As DNA, the CDR3 is TGTGCCAGCAGCTTACAGGGGAATGAGCAGTTCTTC.

This clonotype was observed many times. The rearrangement joins TRBV10-2 to TRBJ2-5, with 9 bases matching TRBD2. Trimming cost V 0 bases and J 0 bases; bases outside gene matches: 5. From germline, CDR1 is WSHSY and CDR2 SAAADI. CDR3 size: 17 residues. The CDR3, as DNA: TGCGCCAGCAGTGAGTCTCGGCTAGCGGGGTACCAAGAGACCCAGTACTTC. Its translation is CASSESRLAGYQETQYF.

This rearrangement joins TRBV19 to TRBJ1-5, with a weak D call TRBD1 (5 bases). Looked up from germline, CDR1 is LNHDA and CDR2 is SQIVND (reference sequence). Trimming took 8 bases from V and 4 from J, leaving 21 bases between them. This CDR3 is built from 16 residues. CDR3 residues: CASSGTLGVSNQPQHF. CDR3 nucleotides: TGTGCCAGTTCAGGGACGTTAGGTGTGAGTAATCAGCCCCAGCATTTT. Based on the CDR3 plus reference TRBV19 and TRBJ1-5, the full variable domain is DGGITQSPKYLFRKEGQNVTLSCEQNLNHDAMYWYRQDPGQGLRLIYYSQIVNDFQKGDIAEGYSVSREKKESFPLTVTSAQKNPTAFYLCASSGTLGVSNQPQHFGDGTRLSIL.

This chain links TRBV6-2 or TRBV6-3 with TRBJ2-7; D perhaps matches TRBD2 (7 bases). CDR1 and CDR2 from the germline V gene are MNHEY and SVGEGT. The V gene lost 4 bases and the J gene lost 2 bases, with 15 bases spanning the gap. CDR3 length equals 15 residues. The CDR3 loop reads CASSSGEGSAYEQYF. For the CDR3, the DNA is TGTGCCAGCAGTTCAGGGGAGGGCAGCGCCTACGAGCAGTACTTC.

The V gene is TRBV6-6, the J gene TRBJ2-4, with 8 bases lining up with TRBD2. The germline V gene encodes CDR1 MNHNY and CDR2 SVGAGI (reference sequence). With V trimmed by 7 bases and J by 8 bases, 10 bases remained unmatched. The CDR3 loop spans 14 amino acids. The CDR3 here is CASTSGGAGDIQYF. The CDR3, as DNA: TGTGCCAGCACCTCCGGGGGGGCGGGGGACATTCAGTACTTC.

The table lists this clonotype with a few counts. The CDR3 here is CASSQDRASGGYNEQFF. The CDR3 DNA reads as TGCGCCAGCAGCCAAGATCGTGCTAGCGGGGGGTACAATGAGCAGTTCTTC. V gene TRBV4-3 combines with J gene TRBJ2-1; 11 bases fit TRBD2. The germline V gene encodes CDR1 LGHNA and CDR2 YSLEER. Germline trimming cut 0 bases from V and 4 bases from J; bases unmatched to any gene: 5. There are 17 residues in the CDR3.

This clonotype was seen more than once but under ten times. The rearrangement joins TRBV28 to TRBJ2-1, with D possibly matching TRBD1 (6 bases). V was cut by 2 bases and J by 8 bases, with 13 bases left in between. Germline V CDR1 and CDR2: MDHEN, SYDVKM. The CDR3 is 14 residues long. CDR3 in amino acids: CASSLDTGLDEQFF. As DNA, the CDR3 is TGTGCCAGCAGTTTAGACACAGGGTTGGATGAGCAGTTCTTC.